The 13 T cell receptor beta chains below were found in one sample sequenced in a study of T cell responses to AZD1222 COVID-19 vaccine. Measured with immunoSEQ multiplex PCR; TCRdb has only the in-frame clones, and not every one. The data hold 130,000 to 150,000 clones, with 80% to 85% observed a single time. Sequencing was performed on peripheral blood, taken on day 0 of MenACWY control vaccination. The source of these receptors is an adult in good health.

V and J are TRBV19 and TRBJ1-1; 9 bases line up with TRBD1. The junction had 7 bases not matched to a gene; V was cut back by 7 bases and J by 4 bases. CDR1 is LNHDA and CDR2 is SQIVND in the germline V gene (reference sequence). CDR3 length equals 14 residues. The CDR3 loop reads CASNQGQGATEAFF. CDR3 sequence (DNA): TGTGCCAGTAATCAGGGACAGGGTGCCACTGAAGCTTTCTTT.

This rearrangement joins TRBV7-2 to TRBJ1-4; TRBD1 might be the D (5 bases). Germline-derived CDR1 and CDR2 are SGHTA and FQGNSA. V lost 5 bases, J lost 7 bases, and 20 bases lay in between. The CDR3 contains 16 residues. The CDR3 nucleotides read TGTGCCAGCAGCCCCTTCTCCACAGGAGGTCGTGAAAAACTGTTTTTT. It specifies CASSPFSTGGREKLFF.

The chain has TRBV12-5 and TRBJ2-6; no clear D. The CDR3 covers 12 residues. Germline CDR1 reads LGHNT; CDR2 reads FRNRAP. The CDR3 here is CTNMFGANVLTF. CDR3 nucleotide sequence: TGTACGAACATGTTCGGGGCCAACGTCCTGACTTTC.

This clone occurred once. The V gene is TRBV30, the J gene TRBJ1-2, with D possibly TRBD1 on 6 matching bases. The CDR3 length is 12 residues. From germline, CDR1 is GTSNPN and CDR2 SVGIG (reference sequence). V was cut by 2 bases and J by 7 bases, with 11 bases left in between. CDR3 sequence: CAWSLQGFGYTF. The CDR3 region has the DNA TGTGCCTGGAGTCTACAGGGATTTGGCTACACCTTC.

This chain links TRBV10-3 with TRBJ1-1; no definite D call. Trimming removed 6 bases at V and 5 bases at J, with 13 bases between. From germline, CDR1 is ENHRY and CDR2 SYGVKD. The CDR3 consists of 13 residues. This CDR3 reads CAIRPLGGTEAFF. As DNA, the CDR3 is TGTGCCATCAGGCCGCTGGGAGGAACTGAAGCTTTCTTT.

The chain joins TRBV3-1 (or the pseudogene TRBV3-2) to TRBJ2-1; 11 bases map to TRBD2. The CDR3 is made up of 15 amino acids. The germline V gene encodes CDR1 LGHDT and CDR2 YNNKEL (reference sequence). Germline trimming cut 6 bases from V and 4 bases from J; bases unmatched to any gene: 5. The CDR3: CASSSRTSGYNEQFF. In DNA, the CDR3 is TGTGCCAGCAGTTCGAGGACTAGCGGGTACAATGAGCAGTTCTTC.

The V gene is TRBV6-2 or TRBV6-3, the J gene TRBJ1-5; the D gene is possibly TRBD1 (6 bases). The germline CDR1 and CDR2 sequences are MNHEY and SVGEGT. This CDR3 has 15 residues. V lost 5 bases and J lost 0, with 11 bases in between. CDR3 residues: CASSRGGDSNQPQHF. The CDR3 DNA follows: TGTGCCAGCAGTCGAGGGGGGGATAGCAATCAGCCCCAGCATTTT.

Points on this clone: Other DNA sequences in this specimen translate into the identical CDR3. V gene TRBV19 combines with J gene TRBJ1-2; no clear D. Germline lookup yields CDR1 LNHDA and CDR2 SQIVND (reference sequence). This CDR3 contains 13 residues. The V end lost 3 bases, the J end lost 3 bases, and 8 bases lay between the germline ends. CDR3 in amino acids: CASSIKGDYGYTF. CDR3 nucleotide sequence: TGTGCCAGTAGTATTAAAGGAGACTATGGCTACACCTTC.

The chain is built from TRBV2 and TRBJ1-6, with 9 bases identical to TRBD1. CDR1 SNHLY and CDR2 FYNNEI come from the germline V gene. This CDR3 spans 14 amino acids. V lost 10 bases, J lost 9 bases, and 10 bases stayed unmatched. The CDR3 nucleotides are TGTGCCACCCGGGGGACAGGGACTTCTTCACCCCTCCACTTT. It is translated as CATRGTGTSSPLHF. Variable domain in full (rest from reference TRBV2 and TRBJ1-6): EPEVTQTPSHQVTQMGQEVILRCVPISNHLYFYWYRQILGQKVEFLVSFYNNEISEKSEIFDDQFSVERPDGSNFTLKIRSTKLEDSAMYFCATRGTGTSSPLHFGNGTRLTVT.

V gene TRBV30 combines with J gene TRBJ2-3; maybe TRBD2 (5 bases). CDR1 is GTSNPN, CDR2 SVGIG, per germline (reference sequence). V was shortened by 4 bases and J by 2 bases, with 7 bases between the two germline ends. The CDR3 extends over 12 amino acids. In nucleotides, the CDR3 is TGTGCCTGGAACCGGGACACAGATACGCAGTATTTT. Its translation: CAWNRDTDTQYF.

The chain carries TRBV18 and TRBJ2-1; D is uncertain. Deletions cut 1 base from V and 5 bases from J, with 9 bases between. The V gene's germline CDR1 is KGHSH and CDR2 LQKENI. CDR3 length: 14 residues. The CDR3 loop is CASSPLLADNEQFF. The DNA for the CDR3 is TGTGCCAGCTCACCACTGCTGGCAGACAATGAGCAGTTCTTC. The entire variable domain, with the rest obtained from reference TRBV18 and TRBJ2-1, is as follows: NAGVMQNPRHLVRRRGQEARLRCSPMKGHSHVYWYRQLPEEGLKFMVYLQKENIIDESGMPKERFSAEFPKEGPSILRIQQVVRGDSAAYFCASSPLLADNEQFFGPGTRLTVL.

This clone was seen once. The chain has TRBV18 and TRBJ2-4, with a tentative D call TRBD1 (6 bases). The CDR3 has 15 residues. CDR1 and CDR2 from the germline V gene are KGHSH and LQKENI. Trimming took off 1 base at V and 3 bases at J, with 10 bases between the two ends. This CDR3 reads CASSPQTGNKNIQYF. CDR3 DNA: TGTGCCAGCTCACCACAGACAGGAAACAAAAACATTCAGTACTTC.

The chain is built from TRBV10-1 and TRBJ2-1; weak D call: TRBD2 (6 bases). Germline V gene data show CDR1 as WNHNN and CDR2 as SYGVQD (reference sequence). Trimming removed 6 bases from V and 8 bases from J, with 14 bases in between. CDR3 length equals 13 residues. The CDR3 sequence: CASRAGTSHEQFF. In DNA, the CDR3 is TGCGCCAGCAGGGCCGGAACTAGCCATGAGCAGTTCTTC.